These T cell receptor beta chains were read from a single sample in a study of neoadjuvant nivolumab and ipilimumab in lung cancer. Profiled with immunoSEQ multiplex PCR; TCRdb holds only in-frame clones, not every one. The profile shows some 28,000 clones, about 83% of them singletons. Here the sequenced sample was tumor tissue, taken after neoadjuvant nivolumab, alone or with ipilimumab, at or shortly before surgery. These receptors were obtained from an adult with non-small cell lung cancer. The CDR3 runs from the conserved cysteine through the conserved F or W. Each record gives: CDR3 length, V gene, J gene, CDR3 protein.

len: 13; v_gene: TRBV5-4; j_gene: TRBJ1-1; CDR3aa: CASSYQLNTEAFF
len: 15; v_gene: TRBV29-1; j_gene: TRBJ2-3; CDR3aa: CSVEDTRTGGDTQYF
len: 13; v_gene: TRBV4-1; j_gene: TRBJ1-5; CDR3aa: CASSQGRNQPQHF
len: 15; v_gene: TRBV5-1; j_gene: TRBJ1-4; CDR3aa: CASSLGDATNEKLFF
len: 15; v_gene: TRBV28; j_gene: TRBJ2-3; CDR3aa: CASSAQGAGTDTQYF
len: 14; v_gene: TRBV27; j_gene: TRBJ2-7; CDR3aa: CASSHLDSPHEQYF
len: 16; v_gene: TRBV6-5; j_gene: TRBJ1-5; CDR3aa: CASSYTRDTSNQPQHF
len: 11; v_gene: TRBV5-6; j_gene: TRBJ1-1; CDR3aa: CASSLGDEAFF
len: 18; v_gene: TRBV7-1; j_gene: TRBJ2-1; CDR3aa: CASSLDGGLAGGYNEQFF
len: 17; v_gene: TRBV25-1; j_gene: TRBJ1-1; CDR3aa: CASSDPQGAGMNTEAFF
len: 13; v_gene: TRBV7-9; j_gene: TRBJ2-3; CDR3aa: CASSLQGADTQYF
len: 13; v_gene: TRBV5-1; j_gene: TRBJ2-3; CDR3aa: CASSIRGGDTQYF
len: 18; v_gene: TRBV4-1; j_gene: TRBJ2-5; CDR3aa: CASSQRYIAGHQKETQYF
len: 16; v_gene: TRBV18; j_gene: TRBJ2-2; CDR3aa: CASSPLEGVNTGELFF
len: 15; v_gene: TRBV9; j_gene: TRBJ2-1; CDR3aa: CASSVGASGTHEQFF
len: 15; v_gene: TRBV4-1; j_gene: TRBJ2-7; CDR3aa: CASSPSGTEPYEQYF
len: 16; v_gene: TRBV4-3; j_gene: TRBJ1-2; CDR3aa: CASSQIGQGPNYGYTF
len: 13; v_gene: TRBV7-2; j_gene: TRBJ1-1; CDR3aa: CASSLQINTEAFF
len: 11; v_gene: TRBV30; j_gene: TRBJ2-3; CDR3aa: CAWSVTDTQYF
len: 13; v_gene: TRBV6-6; j_gene: TRBJ2-1; CDR3aa: CASRNGNNNEQFF
len: 14; v_gene: TRBV29-1; j_gene: TRBJ2-5; CDR3aa: CSVVPSGGLQTQYF
len: 15; v_gene: TRBV29-1; j_gene: TRBJ2-6; CDR3aa: CSVEVGGSGANVLTF
len: 16; v_gene: TRBV27; j_gene: TRBJ2-2; CDR3aa: CASTLRLAGKTGELFF
len: 13; v_gene: TRBV29-1; j_gene: TRBJ2-3; CDR3aa: CSVAPGGTDTQYF
len: 16; v_gene: TRBV5-1; j_gene: TRBJ2-1; CDR3aa: CASLPGGPTPNNEQFF
len: 14; v_gene: TRBV18; j_gene: TRBJ2-2; CDR3aa: CASSHRDSTGELFF
len: 14; v_gene: TRBV28; j_gene: TRBJ1-2; CDR3aa: CASRKTASNYGYTF
len: 15; v_gene: TRBV18; j_gene: TRBJ2-1; CDR3aa: CASSPLAASYNEQFF
len: 14; v_gene: TRBV29-1; j_gene: TRBJ2-7; CDR3aa: CSVLKSAGGGEQYF